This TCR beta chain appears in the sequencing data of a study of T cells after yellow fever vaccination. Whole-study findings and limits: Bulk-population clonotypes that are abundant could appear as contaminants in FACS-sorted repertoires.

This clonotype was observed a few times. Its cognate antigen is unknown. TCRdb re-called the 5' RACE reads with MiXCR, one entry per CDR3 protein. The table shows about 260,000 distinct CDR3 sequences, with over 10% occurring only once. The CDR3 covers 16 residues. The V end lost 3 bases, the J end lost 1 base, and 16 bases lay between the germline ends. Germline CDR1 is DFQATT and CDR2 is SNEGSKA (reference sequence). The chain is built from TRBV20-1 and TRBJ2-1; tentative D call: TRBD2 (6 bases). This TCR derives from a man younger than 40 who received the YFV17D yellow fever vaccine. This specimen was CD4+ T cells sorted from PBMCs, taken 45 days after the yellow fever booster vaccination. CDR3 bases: TGCAGTGCTAGGTCTCCAGGGAGGAGTTCCTACAATGAGCAGTTCTTC. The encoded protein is CSARSPGRSSYNEQFF.